Presented here are 14 T cell receptor beta chains from one specimen sequenced in a study of identical twins. TCRdb used MiXCR to reprocess the 5' RACE reads, holding one entry per CDR3 protein. The table has about 470,000 distinct CDR3 sequences, 24% seen once. These same data were also listed under a study on T cells expressing NK-cell markers.

The sequenced sample was CD4+ T cells sorted from blood. The receptors were sampled from a woman under 30 in good health.

Here the CDR3 reads CSASLGQGLEKLFF. The CDR3 DNA is TGCAGTGCTAGCCTGGGACAGGGGCTTGAAAAACTGTTTTTT. J is TRBJ1-4 and V is TRBV20-1; 10 positions match TRBD1. The CDR3 runs to 14 residues. Looked up from germline, CDR1 is DFQATT and CDR2 is SNEGSKA (reference sequence). V lost 3 bases to trimming and J lost 7 bases; unmatched junction nucleotides: 5.

The V gene is TRBV12-3 or TRBV12-4, the J gene TRBJ1-5; TRBD1 matches 7 bases. V was pared by 8 bases and J by 4 bases, with 8 bases of the junction left unmatched. The CDR3 is 14 amino acids. CDR3 DNA: TGTGCCAGCCAATTCGGCAGGGGGAATCAGCCCCAGCATTTT. Amino acid sequence: CASQFGRGNQPQHF.

There are a few counts of this clonotype. The chain is built from TRBV20-1 and TRBJ1-5; 8 bases are shared with TRBD1. The V gene end was trimmed by 3 bases and the J gene end by 2 bases; junction bases not matched to a gene: 6. Germline CDR1 and CDR2: DFQATT and SNEGSKA (reference sequence). This CDR3 region has 15 residues. For the CDR3, the DNA is TGCAGTGCTAGTCGGTTGACAGGGGGCAATCAGCCCCAGCATTTT. It is translated as CSASRLTGGNQPQHF.

The V gene is TRBV20-1, the J gene TRBJ2-3, with D perhaps matching TRBD2 (6 bases). The CDR3 runs to 11 residues. Per the germline V gene, CDR1 is DFQATT and CDR2 is SNEGSKA (reference sequence). CDR3: CGGTYTDTQYF. The CDR3 DNA reads as TGCGGGGGGACTTACACAGATACGCAGTATTTT.

This clonotype has just a few counts. The genes are TRBV3-1 and TRBJ1-2; D is unclear. CDR1 and CDR2 from the germline V gene are LGHDT and YNNKEL (reference sequence). V gave up 2 bases and J gave up 1 base, with 5 bases separating them. The CDR3 is made up of 13 amino acids. CDR3 DNA sequence: TGTGCCAGCAGCCAAAGCATTAACTATGGCTACACCTTC. It is translated as CASSQSINYGYTF.

This clonotype was seen repeatedly, ten times or more. V and J are TRBV27 and TRBJ2-5; D may be TRBD1 (6 bases). The CDR3 consists of 15 residues. Germline V lookup: CDR1 MNHEY, CDR2 SMNVEV (reference sequence). Trimming left V 6 bases short and J 5 bases short, with 19 bases between. Written as DNA, the CDR3 is TGTGCCAGCAGCTTTACCCATACAGGGATGGAGACCCAGTACTTC. This encodes CASSFTHTGMETQYF.

V is TRBV3-1 and J is TRBJ2-1; no firm D call. The germline gives CDR1 LGHDT, CDR2 YNNKEL (reference sequence). This CDR3 contains 16 residues. V was cut by 1 base and J by 0 bases, with 10 bases left in between. Here the CDR3 DNA reads TGTGCCAGCAGCCAAGTAGGTGGAGCCTCCTACAATGAGCAGTTCTTC. Amino acids: CASSQVGGASYNEQFF.

The CDR3 here is CASSLSSFATNEKLFF. The CDR3 nucleotides are TGTGCCAGCAGCTTATCCAGTTTTGCAACTAATGAAAAACTGTTTTTT. V gene TRBV13 combines with J gene TRBJ1-4; D not certain. The germline V and J ends were trimmed by 2 bases and 0 bases, with 10 bases remaining between them. CDR3 length equals 16 residues. The germline V gene encodes CDR1 PRHDT and CDR2 FYEKMQ (reference sequence). The variable domain in full, completed from reference TRBV13 and TRBJ1-4, reads AAGVIQSPRHLIKEKRETATLKCYPIPRHDTVYWYQQGPGQDPQFLISFYEKMQSDKGSIPDRFSAQQFSDYHSELNMSSLELGDSALYFCASSLSSFATNEKLFFGSGTQLSVL.

This clonotype came up a few times. The chain recombines TRBV10-3 with TRBJ1-6; 7 bases agree with TRBD1. This CDR3 is 16 amino acids long. The germline gives CDR1 ENHRY, CDR2 SYGVKD. The V and J ends lost 4 bases and 5 bases, in that order; junction bases with no gene match: 8. In DNA form, the CDR3 reads TGTGCCATCAGTGGCGGGGGACAGACTCATAATTCACCCCTCCACTTT. Amino acid sequence: CAISGGGQTHNSPLHF.

This clonotype was detected a few times. The chain has TRBV30 and TRBJ2-7; D remains ambiguous. V was trimmed by 0 bases and J by 3 bases, leaving 6 bases between them. The CDR3 runs 12 residues. The V gene's germline CDR1 is GTSNPN and CDR2 SVGIG (reference sequence). The CDR3: CAWSVSYYEQYF. CDR3 in DNA: TGTGCCTGGAGTGTAAGTTACTACGAGCAGTACTTC.

In its sample, this clonotype was seen a few times. V usage is TRBV2 and J usage is TRBJ1-5; D remains unclear. Trimming stripped 5 bases from V and 2 bases from J, with 19 bases between. This CDR3 is built from 17 residues. In germline, CDR1 is SNHLY, CDR2 FYNNEI. This chain's CDR3 is CASSPYRGYGRNQPQHF. DNA for the CDR3: TGTGCCAGCAGTCCCTATCGGGGATATGGACGCAATCAGCCCCAGCATTTT.

The V gene is TRBV2, the J gene TRBJ1-1; possible D gene TRBD1, 5 bases. Germline CDR1 and CDR2: SNHLY and FYNNEI. CDR3 length: 11 amino acids. CDR3: CVGTETYEAFF. CDR3 bases: TGTGTCGGGACCGAAACCTATGAAGCTTTCTTT.

The chain uses TRBV6-5 and TRBJ2-4, with D hard to call. The germline V and J ends were trimmed by 6 bases and 8 bases, with 8 bases remaining between them. Germline loops: CDR1 MNHEY, CDR2 SVGAGI. CDR3 size: 11 residues. CDR3 amino acids: CASRMQDIQYF. The CDR3, as DNA: TGTGCCAGCAGGATGCAGGACATTCAGTACTTC.

This clonotype has more than one count but fewer than ten. The V call is TRBV20-1, the J call TRBJ1-2; 7 bases map to TRBD1. J lost 8 bases, V lost 0 bases, and 9 bases had no gene match. The CDR3 sequence is 14 residues long. Germline values: CDR1 DFQATT, CDR2 SNEGSKA (reference sequence). CDR3 in amino acids: CSARDPYRGRGYTF. In DNA form, the CDR3 reads TGCAGTGCTAGAGACCCATACAGGGGACGGGGCTACACCTTC.